The 31 T cell receptor beta chains below all came from one sample that was sequenced in a study of Tregs in tolerant kidney transplant recipients (dated by TCRdb to the late 2010s). In the paper's terms, the time point label means: blood sample drawn before combined kidney and bone marrow transplant. The library was built by means of the immunoSEQ multiplex PCR assay. TCRdb obtained this table from immuneACCESS and retained in-frame rearrangements with V and J assigned. These tables miss some clones; where compared with another copy, unresolved V genes account for less than half of the shortfall, and the remainder is unexplained. The sample table records fewer than 65,000 clones; approximately 85% of these occur just once. The top ten clonotypes cover 2.1% of the sample. The material sequenced was Tregs from blood, taken before the transplant. The receptors were sampled from a human donor who received a combined kidney and bone marrow transplant.

The chain uses TRBV5-1 and TRBJ2-7; the D gene could be TRBD1 or TRBD2 (5 bases each). The CDR3 totals 14 residues. CDR1 is SGHRS and CDR2 is YFSETQ in the germline V gene. V was trimmed by 0 bases and J by 2 bases, leaving 9 bases between them. This CDR3 reads CASSLVGVTYEQYF. As DNA, the CDR3 is TGCGCCAGCAGCTTGGTGGGGGTCACCTACGAGCAGTACTTC.

The rearrangement uses TRBV10-3 and TRBJ1-1; perhaps TRBD1 as D (5 bases). This CDR3 region has 15 residues. The V gene's germline CDR1 is ENHRY and CDR2 SYGVKD. The V gene lost 6 bases and the J gene lost 0 bases, with 14 bases spanning the gap. CDR3 region: CAISPLGTLNTEAFF. The CDR3 coding sequence is TGTGCCATCAGCCCTTTGGGGACCTTGAACACTGAAGCTTTCTTT.

The chain combines TRBV9 with TRBJ2-1; 9 bases line up with TRBD2. The ends lost 0 bases at V and 8 bases at J; junction bases unmatched: 15. This CDR3 spans 18 amino acids. Germline V gives CDR1 SGDLS, CDR2 YYNGEE. This chain's CDR3 is CASSVASGRPTTWDEQFF. CDR3 DNA sequence: TGTGCCAGCAGCGTAGCCAGCGGGAGGCCAACCACCTGGGATGAGCAGTTCTTC.

The J gene is TRBJ1-1, the V gene TRBV27; D not resolved. This CDR3 comprises 14 residues. The V gene's germline CDR1 is MNHEY and CDR2 SMNVEV (reference sequence). Trimming removed 4 bases from V and 4 bases from J, with 13 bases in between. The CDR3 region is CASSSSVGVTEAFF. CDR3 DNA sequence: TGTGCCAGCAGTTCCTCTGTAGGAGTCACTGAAGCTTTCTTT.

V and J are TRBV29-1 and TRBJ2-7, with D perhaps matching TRBD1 or TRBD2 (5 bases each). The V gene's germline CDR1 is SQVTM and CDR2 ANQGSEA. V was cut by 6 bases and J by 4 bases, with 22 bases left in between. The CDR3 runs to 15 residues. This CDR3 reads CSVALSGAAAYEQYF. The CDR3 DNA reads as TGCAGCGTGGCCCTATCCGGGGCCGCGGCTTACGAGCAGTACTTC.

This sequence joins TRBV7-2 and TRBJ2-1; the D gene could be TRBD1 or TRBD2 (6 bases each). This CDR3 has 18 residues. Trimming removed 2 bases from V and 5 bases from J, with 22 bases in between. The germline gives CDR1 SGHTA, CDR2 FQGNSA. Written as DNA, the CDR3 is TGTGCCAGCAGCTTACACCGGGGGCTTGCAGGGAAGGACAATGAGCAGTTCTTC. Translated, it gives CASSLHRGLAGKDNEQFF.

This clone was observed a single time. The gene calls are TRBV11-3 and TRBJ2-1; 7 bases are shared with TRBD2. There are 13 residues in the CDR3. Germline CDR1 SGHNT, CDR2 YENEEA. Trimming took 4 bases from V and 7 from J; bases not matched to a gene: 4. The CDR3 nucleotides are TGTGCCAGCAGCTCAAGCGGGATTAATGAGCAGTTCTTC. Its translation: CASSSSGINEQFF.

The rearrangement uses TRBV7-9 and TRBJ1-2, with a weak D call TRBD1 (6 bases). The CDR3 loop spans 14 amino acids. Trimming took 1 base from V and 6 from J, leaving 12 bases between them. Germline values: CDR1 SEHNR, CDR2 FQNEAQ (reference sequence). CDR3: CASSLGGKGDGYTF. CDR3 nucleotides: TGTGCCAGCAGCTTAGGAGGGAAGGGGGATGGCTACACCTTC. Full variable domain (outside the CDR3, taken from reference TRBV7-9 and TRBJ1-2): DTGVSQNPRHKITKRGQNVTFRCDPISEHNRLYWYRQTLGQGPEFLTYFQNEAQLEKSRLLSDRFSAERPKGSFSTLEIQRTEQGDSAMYLCASSLGGKGDGYTFGSGTRLTVV.

The J gene is TRBJ1-2, the V gene TRBV5-6; TRBD1 aligns across 7 bases. Looked up from germline, CDR1 is SGHDT and CDR2 is YYEEEE. CDR3 size: 16 residues. The V and J ends lost 0 bases and 5 bases, in that order; junction bases with no gene match: 10. DNA for the CDR3: TGTGCCAGCAGCTTGGGGAATCCCCCCAGGGGGTATGGCTACACCTTC. This codes for CASSLGNPPRGYGYTF.

V is TRBV7-8 and J is TRBJ1-2; 10 bases are shared with TRBD1. This CDR3 comprises 14 residues. Per germline, CDR1 SGHVS and CDR2 FQNEAQ. Losses at the gene ends were 5 bases for V and 6 bases for J; bases not matched to a gene: 6. CDR3 bases: TGTGCCAGCAGCCGTGGACAGGGGGAGAATGGCTACACCTTC. The encoded protein is CASSRGQGENGYTF.

V gene TRBV11-2 combines with J gene TRBJ2-3; D is undetermined. Germline V gene data show CDR1 as SGHAT and CDR2 as FQNNGV. V was clipped by 5 bases and J by 2 bases, with 17 bases between them. The CDR3 is made up of 16 amino acids. This chain's CDR3 is CASSRPTLISTDTQYF. For the CDR3, the DNA is TGTGCCAGCAGCCGACCCACCCTCATTTCCACAGATACGCAGTATTTT.

The rearrangement uses TRBV7-9 and TRBJ1-1; possibly TRBD1 for D (6 bases). Per germline, CDR1 SEHNR and CDR2 FQNEAQ (reference sequence). The CDR3 spans 12 residues. With 5 bases removed from V and 5 bases from J, the gap between germline ends came to 9 bases. The CDR3 DNA follows: TGTGCCAGCAGCGAACAGGGTACTGAAGCTTTCTTT. This gives the protein CASSEQGTEAFF.

The chain combines TRBV4-1 with TRBJ2-1, with D uncertain. V was pared by 1 base and J by 3 bases, with 13 bases between. Germline V CDR1 and CDR2: MGHRA, YSYEKL. The CDR3 is made up of 16 amino acids. Here the CDR3 reads CASSQVSTESYNEQFF. The CDR3 bases are TGCGCCAGCAGCCAAGTGTCAACTGAGAGCTACAATGAGCAGTTCTTC.

The J gene is TRBJ1-5, the V gene TRBV19, with D possibly matching TRBD1 (6 bases). The CDR3 sequence is 14 residues long. Looked up from germline, CDR1 is LNHDA and CDR2 is SQIVND (reference sequence). V was pared by 4 bases and J by 3 bases, with 10 bases between. CDR3 sequence (DNA): TGTGCCAGTAGTACCCGACAGGCCAATCAGCCCCAGCATTTT. This encodes CASSTRQANQPQHF.

The chain uses TRBV11-2 and TRBJ2-7; 7 positions match TRBD1. Trimming cost V 2 bases and J 3 bases; bases outside gene matches: 10. The CDR3 contains 16 residues. Per germline, CDR1 SGHAT and CDR2 FQNNGV. The CDR3 DNA reads as TGTGCCAGCAGCTTAAGACCGAGGGGACAGTTCTACGAGCAGTACTTC. Translated, it gives CASSLRPRGQFYEQYF.

The chain couples TRBV6-1 to TRBJ1-5, with 7 bases aligning to TRBD1. The length of the CDR3 is 17 residues. V shed 4 bases and J 0 bases; nucleotides not matched to a gene: 9. Germline V gene sequence: CDR1 MNHNS, CDR2 SASEGT. CDR3 in DNA: TGTGCCAGCAGTGCGGGACAGTATTTTTATAGCAATCAGCCCCAGCATTTT. Amino acid sequence: CASSAGQYFYSNQPQHF.

This clone was seen only once. The rearrangement uses TRBV7-9 and TRBJ2-5; 9 positions match TRBD2. V was pared by 5 bases and J by 5 bases, with 12 bases of the junction left unmatched. CDR3 length: 16 residues. Looked up from germline, CDR1 is SEHNR and CDR2 is FQNEAQ (reference sequence). For the CDR3, the DNA is TGTGCCAGCAGCCTCGGAAGCGGGGGGATCTTTGAGACCCAGTACTTC. Translated: CASSLGSGGIFETQYF.

This clone was seen a few times. J is TRBJ1-2 and V is TRBV20-1; D ambiguous. Germline-derived CDR1 and CDR2 are DFQATT and SNEGSKA (reference sequence). Trimming removed 3 bases from V and 5 bases from J, with 4 bases in between. The CDR3 is made up of 10 amino acids. The chain's CDR3 is CSARTYGYTF. The CDR3 DNA reads as TGCAGTGCTAGGACATATGGCTACACCTTC.

The gene calls are TRBV5-6 and TRBJ2-5; D ambiguous. The J call may be incorrect, as the DNA end agrees better with TRBJ2-7. Germline CDR1 is SGHDT and CDR2 is YYEEEE. The CDR3 is 11 residues long. The CDR3 DNA reads TGTGCCAGCAGCTTGGGGACCGAGCAGTACTTC. Translated: CASSLGTEQYF.

The chain combines TRBV7-9 with TRBJ2-2, with D uncertain. Germline V gene lookup returns CDR1 SEHNR and CDR2 FQNEAQ (reference sequence). The CDR3 is 14 residues long. The germline V and J ends were trimmed by 2 bases and 0 bases, with 4 bases remaining between them. For the CDR3, the DNA is TGTGCCAGCAGCTTACAGGCGAACACCGGGGAGCTGTTTTTT. Protein sequence: CASSLQANTGELFF.

CDR3 residues: CASSPSLGEWAGANVLTF. As DNA, the CDR3 is TGTGCCAGCAGCCCGAGCCTAGGGGAGTGGGCTGGGGCCAACGTCCTGACTTTC. This rearrangement joins TRBV9 to TRBJ2-6; D may correspond to TRBD1 or TRBD2 (5 bases each). The CDR3 contains 18 residues. The V end lost 4 bases, the J end lost 2 bases, and 19 bases lay between the germline ends. CDR1 is SGDLS and CDR2 is YYNGEE in the germline V gene.

The V gene is TRBV28, the J gene TRBJ2-7; either TRBD1 or TRBD2 may supply D (6 bases each). The V end lost 1 base, the J end lost 5 bases, and 18 bases lay between the germline ends. The CDR3 has 16 amino acids. Germline V gives CDR1 MDHEN, CDR2 SYDVKM. CDR3 coding DNA: TGTGCCAGCAGTTTATTTCTCGGCCTCGGGGGCAACGAGCAGTACTTC. It codes for CASSLFLGLGGNEQYF.

The V call is TRBV7-2, the J call TRBJ1-6; 7 bases line up with TRBD1. The trim removed 7 bases at V and 13 bases at J, leaving 7 bases unmatched. CDR1 and CDR2 (germline): SGHTA, FQGNSA. CDR3 length: 12 residues. The CDR3 sequence is CASTSTTGPLHF. For the CDR3, the DNA is TGTGCCAGCACCTCTACGACAGGGCCCCTCCACTTT.

The genes are TRBV6-6 and TRBJ2-5; 15 bases agree with TRBD2. Germline assignment: CDR1 MNHNY and CDR2 SVGAGI (reference sequence). J lost 4 bases, V lost 6 bases, and 3 bases had no gene match. CDR3 length equals 15 residues. CDR3: CASRRGLAGGETQYF. In nucleotides, the CDR3 is TGTGCCAGCAGAAGGGGACTAGCGGGAGGAGAGACCCAGTACTTC.

V usage is TRBV11-3 and J usage is TRBJ1-6; D is ambiguous. The CDR3 covers 12 residues. Germline V CDR1 and CDR2: SGHNT, YENEEA. V was cut by 1 base and J by 12 bases, with 7 bases left in between. The CDR3 DNA reads TGTGCCAGCAGCTTAGTCACGGGACCCCTCCACTTT. This sequence encodes CASSLVTGPLHF.

The chain is built from TRBV10-3 and TRBJ2-7; TRBD2 might be the D (6 bases). Trimming pared 3 bases from V and 0 bases from J, leaving 15 bases between. Germline V gives CDR1 ENHRY, CDR2 SYGVKD. This CDR3 spans 16 amino acids. CDR3 bases: TGTGCCATCAGTGAAGGAGGGCCAGCCCTCTCCTACGAGCAGTACTTC. Its protein is CAISEGGPALSYEQYF.

In DNA, the CDR3 is TGTGCCAGCAGCGTAGGAGGTCTCTCCTATGGCTACACCTTC. Translating gives CASSVGGLSYGYTF. The V and J genes are TRBV9 and TRBJ1-2; D ambiguous. V lost 0 bases and J 4 bases, leaving 10 bases between the germline ends. CDR1 is SGDLS and CDR2 is YYNGEE in the germline V gene. The CDR3 runs to 14 residues.

The rearrangement uses TRBV5-1 and TRBJ1-5; the D is unclear. V shed 0 bases and J shed 0 bases, with 7 bases lying between them. Looked up from germline, CDR1 is SGHRS and CDR2 is YFSETQ. The CDR3 has 15 residues. The CDR3, as DNA: TGCGCCAGCAGCTTGGGGTTCAATAGCAATCAGCCCCAGCATTTT. Translation gives CASSLGFNSNQPQHF.

The chain combines TRBV27 with TRBJ2-1; the D gene is possibly TRBD1 (6 bases). The length of the CDR3 is 17 residues. CDR1 MNHEY and CDR2 SMNVEV come from the germline V gene (reference sequence). V lost 2 bases and J 3 bases, leaving 17 bases between the germline ends. The CDR3: CASSLGTPSPLYNEQFF. CDR3 nucleotide sequence: TGTGCCAGCAGTTTAGGGACACCTTCCCCACTCTACAATGAGCAGTTCTTC.

In DNA form, the CDR3 reads TGTGCCAGCTCACCACCGAATCCAGACCTGTATGGCTACACCTTC. Translating gives CASSPPNPDLYGYTF. The V gene is TRBV18, the J gene TRBJ1-2; D not resolved. The CDR3 covers 15 residues. Trimming stripped 0 bases from V and 5 bases from J, with 13 bases between. Germline V CDR1 and CDR2: KGHSH, LQKENI.

The chain couples TRBV7-9 to TRBJ2-1; D is perhaps TRBD1 (5 bases). The CDR3 has 16 residues. Per the germline V gene, CDR1 is SEHNR and CDR2 is FQNEAQ (reference sequence). Trimming took 2 bases from V and 8 from J, leaving 19 bases between them. The CDR3 is CASSLFLPVQGDEQFF. DNA of the CDR3: TGTGCCAGCAGCTTATTCCTTCCTGTTCAGGGTGATGAGCAGTTCTTC.